These T cell receptor beta chains were read from a single sample in a study of CD8+ T cells in alopecia areata. Clones were read by immunoSEQ multiplex PCR, and TCRdb kept only the in-frame ones, dropping some. This sample has 110,000 or so clones, with 55% to 80% found just once. The specimen was CD4+ T cells sorted from blood. The receptors come from a human donor in good health. Each CDR3 is given with its conserved first and last residue. D genes are given only for firm matches. Size is stated for part of the rows, as once, few or many counts, or as a class when the clone is expanded.

TRBD1	TRBV5-6	NA	TRBJ1-3	TGTGCCAGCAGCCACAGGGGGCTAGCGGATGACACCATATATTTT	CASSHRGLADDTIYF
NA	TRBV5-1	NA	TRBJ1-1	TGCGCCAGCAGCTTCGACCCCTCGACGCCTTCCGGAGCTTTCTTT	CASSFDPSTPSGAFF
TRBD2	TRBV7-2	NA	TRBJ2-3	TGTGCCAGCAGCTTAGACGGGGGGACAGATACGCAGTATTTT	CASSLDGGTDTQYF
NA	TRBV20-1	NA	TRBJ2-3	TGCAGTGCTGTTGAGATGGATACGCAGTATTTT	CSAVEMDTQYF
TRBD1	TRBV13	NA	TRBJ1-2	TGTGCCAGCAGCCCAGGGGGCGGAAATGGCTACACCTTC	CASSPGGGNGYTF
TRBD1	TRBV11-2	NA	TRBJ2-7	TGTGCCAGCAGCTTATACAGGGGGCGTTCCTACGAGCAGTACTTC	CASSLYRGRSYEQYF
NA	TRBV29-1	few	TRBJ1-5	TGCAGCGCCGGGTCAACAGGTCAGCCCCAGCATTTT	CSAGSTGQPQHF
TRBD2	TRBV5-1	NA	TRBJ2-1	TGCGCCAGCAGCAAGGGCGCTAGCGGGGGGAGCTCCTACAATGAGCAGTTCTTC	CASSKGASGGSSYNEQFF
TRBD1	TRBV30	few	TRBJ1-5	TGTGCCTGGAGTGTACAGGGGGACCAGCCCCAGCATTTT	CAWSVQGDQPQHF
NA	TRBV30	NA	TRBJ1-5	TGTGCCTGGAGACAGGGTAGCAATCAGCCCCAGCATTTT	CAWRQGSNQPQHF
TRBD1	TRBV11-2	NA	TRBJ1-5	TGTGCCAGCAGCCTGGACAGGGGCGATCAGCCCCAGCATTTT	CASSLDRGDQPQHF
NA	TRBV19	few	TRBJ2-7	TGTGCCAGTAGTACCTCCTCCTACGAGCAGTACTTC	CASSTSSYEQYF
TRBD1	TRBV6-6	NA	TRBJ1-1	TGTGCCAGCAGTCCGCGGACAGGGTACACTGAAGCTTTCTTT	CASSPRTGYTEAFF